The 27 T cell receptor beta chains below all came from one sample that was sequenced in a study of shared clonotypes between healthy human individuals. Positively selected for CCR7, the CD45RO-negative cells used as naive CD8 cells excluded terminally differentiated effector memory CD45RA+ cells. The repertoire was sequenced with immunoSEQ multiplex PCR; TCRdb's copy has only in-frame clones and lacks some. The table shows approximately 2,200,000 clones, with around 93% occurring only once. Material for sequencing was naive CD8+ T cells from PBMCs. The receptors here all came from a man between 18 and 35 years old in good health. Some clones in this sample may be carry-over from other donors' samples.

The chain uses TRBV27 and TRBJ2-6; the D call may be TRBD1 or TRBD2 (5 bases each). Germline V gene data show CDR1 as MNHEY and CDR2 as SMNVEV (reference sequence). The CDR3 has 17 amino acids. The V end was cut by 8 bases, the J end by 1 base, with 18 bases between. As DNA, the CDR3 is TGTGCCAGCGGTTACGGGGCCTATCATTCTGGGGCCAACGTCCTGACTTTC. It codes for CASGYGAYHSGANVLTF.

The V and J genes are TRBV23-1 and TRBJ2-7; 7 nucleotides agree with TRBD1. TRBV23-1 qualifies as an ORF whose function is uncertain. This CDR3 is 13 amino acids long. With 2 bases clipped from V and 5 bases from J, the junction kept 3 bases outside the gene matches. The CDR3 here is CASSQRDSHEQYF. The CDR3 coding sequence is TGCGCCAGCAGTCAAAGGGACAGCCACGAGCAGTACTTC.

The chain is built from TRBV9 and TRBJ2-7; D perhaps matches TRBD2 (6 bases). CDR3 length: 16 residues. V was cut by 0 bases and J by 4 bases, with 17 bases left in between. Germline CDR1 and CDR2: SGDLS and YYNGEE. The CDR3 nucleotides are TGTGCCAGCAGCGTAGGAGAGGGCGTCGGGAGATACGAGCAGTACTTC. It is translated as CASSVGEGVGRYEQYF.

This clone was seen a single time. The chain uses TRBV11-2 and TRBJ2-2; 11 bases line up with TRBD2. Trimming took 4 bases from V and 8 from J; bases not matched to a gene: 9. The CDR3 covers 16 residues. The germline V gene has CDR1 SGHAT and CDR2 FQNNGV. CDR3 in amino acids: CASSSTSGRRTGELFF. Written as DNA, the CDR3 is TGTGCCAGCAGCTCCACTAGCGGGAGAAGGACGGGGGAGCTGTTTTTT.

This chain uses TRBV7-9 with TRBJ1-2; D not resolved. The germline V and J ends were trimmed by 1 base and 4 bases, with 13 bases remaining between them. This CDR3 contains 15 residues. Germline-derived CDR1 and CDR2 are SEHNR and FQNEAQ (reference sequence). CDR3 nucleotides: TGTGCCAGCAGCTTAGGGGCTCTACGAGCCTATGGCTACACCTTC. Translating it yields CASSLGALRAYGYTF.

The V call is TRBV5-4, the J call TRBJ2-7, with unresolved D. This CDR3 is built from 13 residues. Per germline, CDR1 SGHNT and CDR2 YYREEE (reference sequence). Trimming took off 3 bases at V and 6 bases at J, with 13 bases between the two ends. CDR3 DNA: TGTGCCAGCAGCTCCCCCCCGATCGGCGAGCAGTACTTC. Its protein is CASSSPPIGEQYF.

The rearrangement uses TRBV5-1 and TRBJ1-4; 12 bases line up with TRBD1. The CDR3 is made up of 18 amino acids. CDR1 is SGHRS, CDR2 YFSETQ, per germline. Unmatched junction bases numbered 14, after V lost 4 bases and J lost 7 bases. The CDR3: CASSPGTGGWGGSEKLFF. CDR3 bases: TGCGCCAGCAGCCCCGGGACAGGGGGCTGGGGGGGGTCTGAAAAACTGTTTTTT.

This clone has just one count. The chain uses TRBV7-8 and TRBJ2-7, with 8 bases that match TRBD1. The CDR3 runs 12 residues. CDR1 and CDR2 from the germline V gene are SGHVS and FQNEAQ. V was clipped by 4 bases and J by 6 bases; unmatched bases: 2. The CDR3 DNA reads as TGTGCCAGCAGCTCTACAGGGGGCGAGCAGTACTTC. Translation gives CASSSTGGEQYF.

The CDR3 sequence: CASSFWPVNTEAFF. The CDR3, as DNA: TGTGCCAGCAGCTTTTGGCCGGTGAACACTGAAGCTTTCTTT. V usage is TRBV5-6 and J usage is TRBJ1-1, with unresolved D. V was cut by 2 bases and J by 0 bases, with 8 bases left in between. Germline lookup yields CDR1 SGHDT and CDR2 YYEEEE. This CDR3 is built from 14 residues. Variable domain in full (rest from reference TRBV5-6 and TRBJ1-1): DAGVTQSPTHLIKTRGQQVTLRCSPKSGHDTVSWYQQALGQGPQFIFQYYEEEERQRGNFPDRFSGHQFPNYSSELNVNALLLGDSALYLCASSFWPVNTEAFFGQGTRLTVV.

The V call is TRBV2, the J call TRBJ1-1; a possible D gene is TRBD1 (6 bases). V was cut by 0 bases and J by 3 bases, with 14 bases left in between. The CDR3 contains 16 residues. Germline V gene lookup returns CDR1 SNHLY and CDR2 FYNNEI. Here the CDR3 reads CASSEALWGAHTEAFF. The CDR3 nucleotides read TGTGCCAGCAGTGAAGCGCTTTGGGGGGCACACACTGAAGCTTTCTTT.

The chain uses TRBV4-3 and TRBJ1-5; no reliable D call. CDR1 is LGHNA and CDR2 is YSLEER in the germline V gene. The V gene lost 1 base and the J gene lost 5 bases, with 6 bases spanning the gap. The CDR3 has 13 amino acids. CDR3 sequence reads: CASSQVRDQPQHF. CDR3 DNA sequence: TGCGCCAGCAGCCAAGTCCGGGATCAGCCCCAGCATTTT.

About this clone: The sample has other DNA sequences that encode this CDR3 too. The chain is built from TRBV28 and TRBJ2-7; D is uncertain. The CDR3 is made up of 13 amino acids. Trimming took 1 base from V and 4 from J, leaving 8 bases between them. In germline, CDR1 is MDHEN, CDR2 SYDVKM. Here the CDR3 reads CASSLSGRYEQYF. The CDR3 nucleotides are TGTGCCAGCAGTTTATCCGGACGGTACGAGCAGTACTTC.

The rearrangement uses TRBV5-4 and TRBJ1-6; no clear D gene. Per germline, CDR1 SGHNT and CDR2 YYREEE (reference sequence). V lost 2 bases to trimming and J lost 9 bases, with 9 bases between them. The length of the CDR3 is 13 residues. The CDR3 DNA is TGTGCCAGCAGCTTTAAGGATGGTTCACCCCTCCACTTT. Translation: CASSFKDGSPLHF.

This chain connects TRBV15 to TRBJ1-3; D is undetermined. V was shortened by 3 bases and J by 4 bases, with 16 bases between the two germline ends. This CDR3 is built from 16 residues. The germline gives CDR1 LNHNV, CDR2 YYDKDF (reference sequence). The CDR3 DNA is TGTGCCACCAGCAGGGCGAGGGCTGCGGGGGGAAACACCATATATTTT. Amino acid sequence: CATSRARAAGGNTIYF.

The J gene is TRBJ2-7, the V gene TRBV27, with 12 bases lining up with TRBD2. The CDR3 loop spans 14 amino acids. The ends lost 2 bases at V and 5 bases at J; junction bases unmatched: 1. Looked up from germline, CDR1 is MNHEY and CDR2 is SMNVEV (reference sequence). The CDR3 region has the DNA TGTGCCAGCAGTTTACGACTAGCGGGAGACGAGCAGTACTTC. This translates into CASSLRLAGDEQYF.

V is TRBV28 and J is TRBJ1-4, with 11 bases aligning to TRBD1. Germline trimming cut 3 bases from V and 2 bases from J; bases unmatched to any gene: 17. This CDR3 contains 21 residues. Germline V gene lookup returns CDR1 MDHEN and CDR2 SYDVKM. CDR3 amino acids: CASSFHRDRGSRDWTNEKLFF. CDR3 nucleotide sequence: TGTGCCAGCAGTTTCCACCGGGACAGGGGGAGTAGGGATTGGACTAATGAAAAACTGTTTTTT.

The V call is TRBV7-2, the J call TRBJ1-2, with D possibly matching TRBD1 (6 bases). Trimming left V 4 bases short and J 4 bases short, with 10 bases between. Per germline, CDR1 SGHTA and CDR2 FQGNSA. This CDR3 region has 13 residues. The CDR3 loop reads CASSWGDIYGYTF. CDR3 bases: TGTGCCAGCAGCTGGGGGGACATCTATGGCTACACCTTC.

The gene calls are TRBV2 and TRBJ1-3, with D hard to call. The CDR3 has 14 amino acids. CDR1 and CDR2 (germline): SNHLY, FYNNEI. V lost 4 bases and J lost 2, with 9 bases in between. The CDR3 region is CASSVNEPGNTIYF. The CDR3 DNA reads as TGTGCCAGCAGTGTTAACGAACCTGGAAACACCATATATTTT.

The V gene is TRBV29-1, the J gene TRBJ2-1, with D possibly TRBD1 on 6 matching bases. In germline, CDR1 is SQVTM, CDR2 ANQGSEA. The CDR3 totals 17 residues. Deletions cut 4 bases from V and 2 bases from J, with 21 bases between. CDR3 sequence: CSVVQGPPDAPYNEQFF. The CDR3, as DNA: TGCAGCGTTGTCCAGGGGCCGCCCGATGCGCCCTACAATGAGCAGTTCTTC.

V gene TRBV7-9 combines with J gene TRBJ1-3; unclear D gene. CDR1 and CDR2 (germline): SEHNR, FQNEAQ (reference sequence). The CDR3 runs 18 residues. V dropped 5 bases and J dropped 0 bases, with 20 bases sitting between them. The CDR3 DNA sequence: TGTGCCAGCAGCCCCCATCAATTGAATGAATTCTCTGGAAACACCATATATTTT. Translation: CASSPHQLNEFSGNTIYF.

The chain carries TRBV7-9 and TRBJ2-1; 9 bases are shared with TRBD2. Germline-derived CDR1 and CDR2 are SEHNR and FQNEAQ (reference sequence). The CDR3 runs to 16 residues. The V and J ends lost 1 base and 8 bases, in that order; junction bases with no gene match: 9. The CDR3 DNA reads TGTGCCAGCAGCTTAGTCCCACTAGCGGGCGTGTATGAGCAGTTCTTC. Translating gives CASSLVPLAGVYEQFF.

The V gene is TRBV10-3, the J gene TRBJ2-6, with D possibly being TRBD2 (5 bases). CDR1 ENHRY and CDR2 SYGVKD come from the germline V gene. The CDR3 is made up of 15 amino acids. With 11 bases removed from V and 0 bases from J, the gap between germline ends came to 14 bases. CDR3 bases: TGTGCCGCCGGGGAGTTTTCCTCTGGGGCCAACGTCCTGACTTTC. Its protein product is CAAGEFSSGANVLTF.

This sequence joins TRBV6-5 and TRBJ1-5; the match to TRBD1 covers 7 bases. V was clipped by 2 bases and J by 2 bases; unmatched bases: 3. The CDR3 spans 15 residues. Germline V gene lookup returns CDR1 MNHEY and CDR2 SVGAGI. CDR3: CASSYRQGGNQPQHF. CDR3 DNA: TGTGCCAGCAGTTACCGCCAGGGGGGCAATCAGCCCCAGCATTTT.

The chain combines TRBV7-6 with TRBJ2-3, with 9 bases matching TRBD1. This CDR3 spans 15 amino acids. Germline CDR1 SGHVS, CDR2 FNYEAQ. V lost 5 bases, J lost 4 bases, and 7 bases stayed unmatched. Written as DNA, the CDR3 is TGTGCCAGCAGCGTGACAGGGGGATTGGCAGATACGCAGTATTTT. This sequence encodes CASSVTGGLADTQYF.

This rearrangement joins TRBV27 to TRBJ1-5, with TRBD1 as a possible D gene (5 bases). Germline V gene data show CDR1 as MNHEY and CDR2 as SMNVEV (reference sequence). The CDR3 covers 15 residues. Trimming removed 5 bases at V and 0 bases at J, with 11 bases between. The CDR3 loop is CASSSITGSNQPQHF. CDR3 DNA: TGTGCCAGCAGTAGTATAACAGGTAGCAATCAGCCCCAGCATTTT.

V gene TRBV5-1 combines with J gene TRBJ2-7, with D perhaps matching TRBD1 or TRBD2 (5 bases each). The CDR3 runs 17 residues. Trimming took off 0 bases at V and 1 base at J, with 17 bases between the two ends. CDR1 and CDR2 (germline): SGHRS, YFSETQ. The CDR3 sequence: CASSLGFRRDLSYEQYF. As DNA, the CDR3 is TGCGCCAGCAGCTTGGGCTTCCGACGGGACCTTTCCTACGAGCAGTACTTC.

The V call is TRBV7-7, the J call TRBJ2-7; D is undetermined. This CDR3 has 12 amino acids. Per the germline V gene, CDR1 is SSHAT and CDR2 is FNYEAQ (reference sequence). Trimming left V 7 bases short and J 0 bases short, with 7 bases between. CDR3 nucleotide sequence: TGTGCCAGCACCTCCGGCTCCTACGAGCAGTACTTC. Protein: CASTSGSYEQYF.